The 5 T cell receptor beta chains reported below all come from one sample, sequenced in a study of cytomegalovirus exposure and HLA in healthy donors (dated by TCRdb to between 2016 and 2019). The library was produced with the immunoSEQ multiplex PCR assay. For the multiplex PCR, a mixture combining 60 forward primers for TCR Vbeta segments and 13 reverse primers for TCR Jbeta segments was used. The table comes from immuneACCESS by way of TCRdb, which keeps in-frame sequences with V and J called. Part of the clones is missing from these tables; in studies checked, under half for an unresolved V gene and the rest for unknown reasons. For this sample the table gives approximately 190,000 clones, of which around 87% were detected only once. The ten largest make up more than 1% of the sample. Sequenced input: PBMCs. The receptors stem from a boy between 2 and 15 years old in good health and CMV-seronegative.

This chain links TRBV6-5 with TRBJ1-2; the match to TRBD1 covers 7 bases. The CDR3 runs 13 residues. Trimming at V came to 2 bases and at J to 3 bases, leaving 0 bases not matched to a gene. CDR1 and CDR2 from the germline V gene are MNHEY and SVGAGI. The CDR3 spells CASSYTGDYGYTF. CDR3 bases: TGTGCCAGCAGTTACACAGGGGACTATGGCTACACCTTC.

The chain recombines TRBV27 with TRBJ2-1; 14 positions match TRBD2. V dropped 5 bases and J dropped 7; count of bases not matched to a gene: 7. From germline, CDR1 is MNHEY and CDR2 SMNVEV (reference sequence). CDR3 length: 16 amino acids. The CDR3 here is CASSLIRTSGGNEQFF. CDR3 bases: TGTGCCAGCAGTCTCATTAGGACTAGCGGGGGGAATGAGCAGTTCTTC.

The rearrangement links TRBV6-5 to TRBJ2-5; weak D call: TRBD2 (5 bases). The DNA matches TRBJ2-7 better at its end, which makes the J call doubtful. Germline V gene data show CDR1 as MNHEY and CDR2 as SVGAGI. This CDR3 is 13 amino acids long. CDR3 residues: CASHLLGSNEQYF. CDR3 coding DNA: TGTGCCAGCCACCTACTAGGTAGCAACGAGCAGTACTTC.

Here the CDR3 DNA reads TGTGCCAGCAGTGAATCGGGCGGGGGACCCTACGAGCAGTACTTC. Protein sequence: CASSESGGGPYEQYF. The J gene is TRBJ2-7, the V gene TRBV2; TRBD2 aligns across 7 bases. The length of the CDR3 is 15 residues. Trimming took 2 bases from V and 2 from J; bases not matched to a gene: 6. Germline V CDR1 and CDR2: SNHLY, FYNNEI.

V is TRBV5-6 and J is TRBJ1-2; TRBD1 matches at 9 bases. The CDR3 spans 13 residues. Germline assignment: CDR1 SGHDT and CDR2 YYEEEE. V trimming: 4 bases; J trimming: 7 bases; junction bases outside the gene matches: 5. The CDR3 here is CASSRTGEAGYTF. CDR3 nucleotide sequence: TGTGCCAGCAGCCGGACAGGGGAAGCTGGCTACACCTTC.